This entry describes one TCR beta chain. Its specificity is not known. When sampled, the donors appeared nominally healthy, though they likely had unrecorded immune exposures. These data are taken from a study of cytomegalovirus exposure and HLA in healthy donors. Whole-study context: Of all 400 or so donors who were genotyped, roughly 81% belonged to the Caucasian-associated ancestry cluster.

PCR was performed using 60 Vbeta and 13 Jbeta primers. Sequenced by immunoSEQ multiplex PCR; TCRdb stores in-frame clones only, minus some. This table has a few hundred thousand clones, 85% to 95% appearing once. Study-level results: Per a prior analysis, the majority of TCR beta V segments were productive roughly 90% or roughly 30% of the time. Apart from CMV serostatus, no immune exposure information was available.

Trimming took off 1 base at V and 5 bases at J, with 14 bases between the two ends. The CDR3 is 15 amino acids. Germline V gene sequence: CDR1 KGHSH, CDR2 LQKENI. The J gene is TRBJ1-1, the V gene TRBV18, with D possibly TRBD1 on 6 matching bases. This receptor was identified in a girl between 2 and 10 years old in good health and CMV-seronegative. Sequencing used PBMCs. CDR3 sequence: CASSPQGGLRTEAFF. The CDR3 DNA reads as TGTGCCAGCTCACCACAGGGGGGGCTGAGGACTGAAGCTTTCTTT. Full variable domain (remainder filled in from reference TRBV18 and TRBJ1-1): NAGVMQNPRHLVRRRGQEARLRCSPMKGHSHVYWYRQLPEEGLKFMVYLQKENIIDESGMPKERFSAEFPKEGPSILRIQQVVRGDSAAYFCASSPQGGLRTEAFFGQGTRLTVV.